Shown below are 9 T cell receptor beta chains from a single sample sequenced in a study of blood T cell repertoires in COVID-19. Sequencing used immunoSEQ multiplex PCR; TCRdb keeps in-frame clones, though not all of them. Found here are 84,000 or so clones, roughly 82% of them singletons; the top ten hold around 1.3%. What was sequenced was peripheral blood. These receptors were taken from a woman of 80 years or more with acute or convalescent COVID-19.

V is TRBV9 and J is TRBJ1-1; TRBD1 aligns across 9 bases. Germline V CDR1 and CDR2: SGDLS, YYNGEE. The length of the CDR3 is 17 residues. The V segment lost 3 bases and the J segment 2 bases; nucleotides outside the gene matches: 11. In DNA form, the CDR3 reads TGTGCCAGCAGCGCGCCTCGTAGGGGACAGGGCAACACTGAAGCTTTCTTT. Encoded protein: CASSAPRRGQGNTEAFF.

This sequence joins TRBV5-4 and TRBJ2-6, with 14 bases lining up with TRBD2. The trim removed 4 bases at V and 0 bases at J, leaving 6 bases unmatched. There are 19 residues in the CDR3. The germline V gene has CDR1 SGHNT and CDR2 YYREEE (reference sequence). This CDR3 reads CASSEWGTSGGSGANVLTF. The CDR3 DNA reads as TGTGCCAGCAGCGAGTGGGGGACTAGCGGGGGCTCTGGGGCCAACGTCCTGACTTTC. Full variable domain (remainder filled in from reference TRBV5-4 and TRBJ2-6): ETGVTQSPTHLIKTRGQQVTLRCSSQSGHNTVSWYQQALGQGPQFIFQYYREEENGRGNFPPRFSGLQFPNYSSELNVNALELDDSALYLCASSEWGTSGGSGANVLTFGAGSRLTVL.

CDR3 sequence (DNA): TGTGCCAGCGGCCAGGGGGGCTACACCTTC. As protein: CASGQGGYTF. V and J are TRBV2 and TRBJ1-2, with D maybe TRBD1 (6 bases). This CDR3 is built from 10 residues. CDR1 and CDR2 (germline): SNHLY, FYNNEI. Trimming pared 8 bases from V and 8 bases from J, leaving 9 bases between.

The V gene is TRBV19, the J gene TRBJ1-2; D not certain. CDR1 and CDR2 from the germline V gene are LNHDA and SQIVND (reference sequence). The CDR3 totals 15 residues. The ends were cut back, 5 bases at V and 8 bases at J, with 21 bases in the middle. CDR3 coding DNA: TGTGCCAGTAGTGGAAGGACTGAGTCGTACAACGGCTACACCTTC. Its protein is CASSGRTESYNGYTF.

The J gene is TRBJ2-5, the V gene TRBV7-9; TRBD2 matches at 10 bases. With 1 base clipped from V and 2 bases from J, the junction kept 4 bases outside the gene matches. Germline CDR1 SEHNR, CDR2 FQNEAQ (reference sequence). The CDR3 spans 16 residues. The CDR3 nucleotides are TGTGCCAGCAGCTTAGACCTAGCGGGAGCGCAAGAGACCCAGTACTTC. This translates into CASSLDLAGAQETQYF.

The chain combines TRBV7-8 with TRBJ1-1, with 7 positions matching TRBD1. The ends lost 0 bases at V and 1 base at J; junction bases unmatched: 2. CDR1 SGHVS and CDR2 FQNEAQ come from the germline V gene. The CDR3 is 15 residues long. The CDR3 is CASSLAQGENTEAFF. CDR3 coding DNA: TGTGCCAGCAGCTTAGCGCAGGGGGAGAACACTGAAGCTTTCTTT.

The chain recombines TRBV5-5 with TRBJ1-2; weak D call: TRBD1 (6 bases). Between the trimmed V and J ends, which lost 4 bases and 2 bases, there was a span of 9 bases. The CDR3 is made up of 13 amino acids. Germline values: CDR1 SGHKS, CDR2 YYEKEE (reference sequence). The CDR3 loop is CASSRQANYGYTF. The CDR3 DNA sequence: TGTGCCAGCAGCCGACAGGCGAACTATGGCTACACCTTC. Together with reference TRBV5-5 and TRBJ1-2, the CDR3 gives the full variable domain: DAGVTQSPTHLIKTRGQQVTLRCSPISGHKSVSWYQQVLGQGPQFIFQYYEKEERGRGNFPDRFSARQFPNYSSELNVNALLLGDSALYLCASSRQANYGYTFGSGTRLTVV.

The V call is TRBV4-2, the J call TRBJ2-5; no clear D gene. Germline V CDR1 and CDR2: LGHNA, YNFKEQ. V lost 0 bases and J lost 3, with 5 bases in between. The CDR3 sequence is 13 residues long. CDR3 amino acids: CASSQDLEETQYF. Here the CDR3 DNA reads TGTGCCAGCAGCCAAGATCTTGAAGAGACCCAGTACTTC.

Here the CDR3 reads CASSVGGGPYNEQFF. Written as DNA, the CDR3 is TGTGCCAGCAGTGTTGGCGGGGGTCCCTACAATGAGCAGTTCTTC. This chain joins TRBV6-4 and TRBJ2-1, with 7 bases lining up with TRBD2. CDR1 and CDR2 (germline): MRHNA, SNTAGT. V gave up 4 bases and J gave up 2 bases; unmatched junction bases: 5. This CDR3 has 15 residues.